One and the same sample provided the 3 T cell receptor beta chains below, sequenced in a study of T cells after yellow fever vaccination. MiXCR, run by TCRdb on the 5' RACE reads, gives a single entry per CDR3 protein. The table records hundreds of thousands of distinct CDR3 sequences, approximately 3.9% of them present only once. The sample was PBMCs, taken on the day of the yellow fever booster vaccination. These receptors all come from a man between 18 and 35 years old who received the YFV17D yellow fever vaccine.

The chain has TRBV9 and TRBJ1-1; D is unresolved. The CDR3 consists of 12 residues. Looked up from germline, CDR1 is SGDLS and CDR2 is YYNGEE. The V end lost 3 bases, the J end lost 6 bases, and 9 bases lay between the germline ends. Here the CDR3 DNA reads TGTGCCAGCAGCGGTTCCGGGGCTGAAGCTTTCTTT. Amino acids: CASSGSGAEAFF.

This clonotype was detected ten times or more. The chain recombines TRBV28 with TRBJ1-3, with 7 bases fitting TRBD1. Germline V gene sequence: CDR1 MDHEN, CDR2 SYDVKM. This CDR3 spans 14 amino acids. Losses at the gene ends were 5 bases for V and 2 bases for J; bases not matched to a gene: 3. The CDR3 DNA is TGTGCCAGCAGTGCGGGGACAGCTGGAAACACCATATATTTT. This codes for CASSAGTAGNTIYF.

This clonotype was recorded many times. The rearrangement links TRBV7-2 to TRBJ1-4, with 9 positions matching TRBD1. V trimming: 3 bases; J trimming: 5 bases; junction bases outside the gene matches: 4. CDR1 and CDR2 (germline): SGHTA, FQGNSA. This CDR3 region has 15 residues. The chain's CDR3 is CASSLGGQGNEKLFF. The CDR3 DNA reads TGTGCCAGCAGCTTGGGGGGACAGGGAAATGAAAAACTGTTTTTT. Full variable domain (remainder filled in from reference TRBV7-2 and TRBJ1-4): GAGVSQSPSNKVTEKGKDVELRCDPISGHTALYWYRQSLGQGLEFLIYFQGNSAPDKSGLPSDRFSAERTGGSVSTLTIQRTQQEDSAVYLCASSLGGQGNEKLFFGSGTQLSVL.